The subject of this entry is one T cell receptor beta chain. The data belong to a study of tumour-infiltrating T cells in Burkitt lymphoma. Overall study: Overall and progression-free survival were predicted by productive clonality.

V was cut by 3 bases and J by 6 bases, with 20 bases left in between. The CDR3 is 16 residues long. Germline V gene sequence: CDR1 MDHEN, CDR2 SYDVKM. Measured with immunoSEQ multiplex PCR; TCRdb has only the in-frame clones, and not every one. Here the sample spans about 5,100 clones, around a quarter being singletons. Material for sequencing was tumor tissue. The gene calls are TRBV28 and TRBJ1-1, with D perhaps TRBD1 (5 bases). The source is a human donor with diffuse large B-cell lymphoma. In DNA, the CDR3 is TGTGCCAGCAGTTTTACTCTGGGCAGGGTGAATGCTGAAGCTTTCTTT. It is translated as CASSFTLGRVNAEAFF.